The 15 T cell receptor beta chains below were found in one sample sequenced in a study of cytomegalovirus exposure and HLA in healthy donors. 60 Vbeta and 13 Jbeta primers were used in PCR. Here immunoSEQ multiplex PCR was the method, and the copy in TCRdb shows in-frame clones only, minus some. The table has 170,000 or so clones, 77% seen once. The sequenced sample was PBMCs. These receptors were taken from a woman between 25 and 40 years old in good health and CMV-seronegative.

This chain joins TRBV19 and TRBJ2-7; 11 bases match TRBD1. Germline V gene lookup returns CDR1 LNHDA and CDR2 SQIVND (reference sequence). The CDR3 is made up of 14 amino acids. The junction had 0 bases not matched to a gene; V was cut back by 5 bases and J by 0 bases. The CDR3 reads CASSGQGASYEQYF. CDR3 nucleotides: TGTGCCAGTAGTGGACAGGGGGCCTCCTACGAGCAGTACTTC.

There are a few counts of this clone. The rearrangement links TRBV27 to TRBJ2-5, with D tentatively TRBD2 (6 bases). The J call may be faulty, since TRBJ2-7 better matches the DNA end. This CDR3 spans 13 amino acids. Looked up from germline, CDR1 is MNHEY and CDR2 is SMNVEV (reference sequence). The CDR3 coding sequence is TGTGCCAGCAGTTCCACTCGGGGGTACGAGCAGTACTTC. Amino acid sequence: CASSSTRGYEQYF.

This clone was recorded once. The V gene is TRBV7-2, the J gene TRBJ1-5; no clear D gene. The CDR3 is made up of 13 amino acids. CDR1 is SGHTA, CDR2 FQGNSA, per germline. V dropped 2 bases and J dropped 6 bases, with 8 bases sitting between them. CDR3 nucleotides: TGTGCCAGCAGCTTACGGAGGCTTCAGCCCCAGCATTTT. This encodes CASSLRRLQPQHF.

This sequence joins TRBV4-3 and TRBJ2-6; D is possibly TRBD1 (5 bases). V gave up 4 bases and J gave up 0 bases, with 16 bases separating them. Per germline, CDR1 LGHNA and CDR2 YSLEER. The CDR3 sequence is 18 residues long. CDR3 residues: CASSRTVADSSGANVLTF. CDR3 in DNA: TGCGCCAGCAGCCGCACAGTGGCAGACAGCTCTGGGGCCAACGTCCTGACTTTC.

The rearrangement joins TRBV5-1 to TRBJ2-2; the D gene is possibly TRBD1 (5 bases). The germline V gene encodes CDR1 SGHRS and CDR2 YFSETQ. This CDR3 is built from 13 residues. V was cut by 5 bases and J by 4 bases, with 9 bases left in between. The CDR3 bases are TGCGCCAGCAGTCAAACAGGCACCGGGGAGCTGTTTTTT. It encodes CASSQTGTGELFF.

This sequence joins TRBV7-2 and TRBJ2-7; D remains ambiguous. Per the germline V gene, CDR1 is SGHTA and CDR2 is FQGNSA. The CDR3 spans 13 residues. The V end lost 3 bases, the J end lost 6 bases, and 12 bases lay between the germline ends. The CDR3 is CASSFPSLPEQYF. CDR3 DNA: TGTGCCAGCAGCTTTCCTTCTCTCCCCGAGCAGTACTTC.

This clone has a handful of counts. The chain joins TRBV5-6 to TRBJ2-2, with D possibly TRBD2 on 5 matching bases. CDR3 length: 16 amino acids. V dropped 0 bases and J dropped 6 bases, with 15 bases sitting between them. CDR1 and CDR2 (germline): SGHDT, YYEEEE. CDR3 nucleotide sequence: TGTGCCAGCAGCTTGGGCGCTAGCCGCTACGCCGGGGAGCTGTTTTTT. Residues: CASSLGASRYAGELFF.

The V call is TRBV5-1, the J call TRBJ2-2; no definite D call. Trimming took 5 bases from V and 6 from J, leaving 11 bases between them. The germline V gene encodes CDR1 SGHRS and CDR2 YFSETQ. The CDR3 consists of 13 residues. CDR3 loop: CASRRGLAGELFF. CDR3 coding DNA: TGCGCCAGCAGACGCGGTCTGGCCGGGGAGCTGTTTTTT.

On this clone: The sample holds other DNA sequences that translate to the same CDR3. DNA for the CDR3: TGTGCCAGCAGCTTGGAACTAGCCTCCTACGAGCAGTACTTC. Its protein is CASSLELASYEQYF. The rearrangement uses TRBV5-4 and TRBJ2-7; the D gene is possibly TRBD2 (6 bases). Germline-derived CDR1 and CDR2 are SGHNT and YYREEE (reference sequence). Trimming pared 0 bases from V and 0 bases from J, leaving 7 bases between. The CDR3 spans 14 residues.

Only a few counts were recorded for this clone. The V and J genes are TRBV27 and TRBJ1-1, with 10 bases fitting TRBD1. The germline V gene encodes CDR1 MNHEY and CDR2 SMNVEV (reference sequence). The ends lost 11 bases at V and 4 bases at J; junction bases unmatched: 16. CDR3 length equals 16 residues. CDR3 nucleotides: TGTGCCGCATGGGCCCCGGGACAGGGGCGGAGCACTGAAGCTTTCTTT. Translating gives CAAWAPGQGRSTEAFF.

This sequence joins TRBV6-1 and TRBJ1-1; TRBD1 might be the D (5 bases). The CDR3 totals 15 residues. Trimming shortened V by 1 base and J by 0 bases, and 9 bases separated the two germline ends. Germline loops: CDR1 MNHNS, CDR2 SASEGT. CDR3 nucleotide sequence: TGTGCCAGCAGTGAAGGGGGGGGGATGAACACTGAAGCTTTCTTT. Its translation is CASSEGGGMNTEAFF.

This clone was found once. The chain has TRBV7-9 and TRBJ1-1; 9 bases are a match to TRBD1. The germline CDR1 and CDR2 sequences are SEHNR and FQNEAQ (reference sequence). CDR3 length equals 16 residues. V shed 4 bases and J 4 bases; nucleotides not matched to a gene: 10. CDR3 loop: CASSSRTGEIGTEAFF. CDR3 nucleotide sequence: TGTGCCAGCAGCTCAAGGACAGGGGAAATTGGCACTGAAGCTTTCTTT.

The V gene is TRBV7-9, the J gene TRBJ2-5; D gene uncertain. Deletions cut 0 bases from V and 2 bases from J, with 7 bases between. The CDR3 sequence is 14 residues long. Germline V CDR1 and CDR2: SEHNR, FQNEAQ (reference sequence). The CDR3 reads CASSLAIGQETQYF. The DNA of the CDR3 is TGTGCCAGCAGCTTAGCGATCGGTCAAGAGACCCAGTACTTC.

Points on this clone: A read error may produce the germline difference seen at one junction end. This rearrangement joins TRBV7-7 to TRBJ2-5; 7 nucleotides agree with TRBD1. This CDR3 has 14 amino acids. CDR1 and CDR2 (germline): SSHAT, FNYEAQ (reference sequence). CDR3 coding DNA: TGTGCTAGCAGCTTAGATACAGGGGAAGAGACCCAGTACTTC. It yields the protein CASSLDTGEETQYF.

Only a few counts were recorded for this clone. The rearrangement joins TRBV7-9 to TRBJ2-7; 7 bases align to TRBD2. V dropped 5 bases and J dropped 7; count of bases not matched to a gene: 14. Germline CDR1 reads SEHNR; CDR2 reads FQNEAQ (reference sequence). This CDR3 is built from 15 residues. The CDR3 here is CASSPAGAGLEEQYF. The CDR3 DNA is TGTGCCAGCAGCCCAGCAGGAGCGGGATTGGAAGAGCAGTACTTC.